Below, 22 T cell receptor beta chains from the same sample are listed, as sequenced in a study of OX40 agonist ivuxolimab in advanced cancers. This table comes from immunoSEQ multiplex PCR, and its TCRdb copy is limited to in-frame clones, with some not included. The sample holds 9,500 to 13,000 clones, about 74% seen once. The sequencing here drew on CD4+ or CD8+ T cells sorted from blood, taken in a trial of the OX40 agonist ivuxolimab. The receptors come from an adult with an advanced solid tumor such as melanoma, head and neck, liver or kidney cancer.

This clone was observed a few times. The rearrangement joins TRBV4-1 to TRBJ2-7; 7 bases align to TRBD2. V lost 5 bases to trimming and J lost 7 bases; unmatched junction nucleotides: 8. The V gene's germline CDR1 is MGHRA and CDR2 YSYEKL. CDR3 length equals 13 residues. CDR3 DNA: TGCGCCAGCAGCATACTAGCGACGGGGGAGCAGTACTTC. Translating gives CASSILATGEQYF.

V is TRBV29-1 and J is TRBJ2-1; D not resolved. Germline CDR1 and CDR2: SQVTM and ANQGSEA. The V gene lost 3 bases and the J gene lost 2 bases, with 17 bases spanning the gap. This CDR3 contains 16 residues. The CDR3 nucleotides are TGCAGCGTTGAGGCCCTTGGTTCGGCCCCCTACAATGAGCAGTTCTTC. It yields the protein CSVEALGSAPYNEQFF.

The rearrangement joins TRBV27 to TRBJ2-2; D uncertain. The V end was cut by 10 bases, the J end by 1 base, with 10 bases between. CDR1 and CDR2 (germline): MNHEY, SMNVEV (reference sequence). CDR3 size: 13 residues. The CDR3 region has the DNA TGTGCCACCCATTCAGGGAACACCGGGGAGCTGTTTTTT. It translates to CATHSGNTGELFF.

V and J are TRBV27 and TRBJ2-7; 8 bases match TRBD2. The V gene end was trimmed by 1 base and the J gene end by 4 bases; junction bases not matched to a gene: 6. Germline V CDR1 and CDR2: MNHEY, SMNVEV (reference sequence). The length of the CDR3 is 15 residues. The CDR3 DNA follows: TGTGCCAGCAGTTTATGGGTAGCGGGACTTTACGAGCAGTACTTC. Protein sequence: CASSLWVAGLYEQYF.

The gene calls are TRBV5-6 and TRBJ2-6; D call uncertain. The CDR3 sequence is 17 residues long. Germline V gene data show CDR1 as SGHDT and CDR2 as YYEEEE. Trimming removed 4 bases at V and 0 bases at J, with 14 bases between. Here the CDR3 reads CASSPPSGASGANVLTF. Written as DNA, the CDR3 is TGTGCCAGCAGCCCGCCGTCCGGTGCCTCTGGGGCCAACGTCCTGACTTTC.

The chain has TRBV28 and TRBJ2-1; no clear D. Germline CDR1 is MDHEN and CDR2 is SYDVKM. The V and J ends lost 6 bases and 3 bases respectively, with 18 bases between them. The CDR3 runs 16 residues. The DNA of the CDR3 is TGTGCCAGCAGCACAGACGAAGACCAGTTCTACAATGAGCAGTTCTTC. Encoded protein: CASSTDEDQFYNEQFF. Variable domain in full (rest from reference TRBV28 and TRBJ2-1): DVKVTQSSRYLVKRTGEKVFLECVQDMDHENMFWYRQDPGLGLRLIYFSYDVKMKEKGDIPEGYSVSREKKERFSLILESASTNQTSMYLCASSTDEDQFYNEQFFGPGTRLTVL.

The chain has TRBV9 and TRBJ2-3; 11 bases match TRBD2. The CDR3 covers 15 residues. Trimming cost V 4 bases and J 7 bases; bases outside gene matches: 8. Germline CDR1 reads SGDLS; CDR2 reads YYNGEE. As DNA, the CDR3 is TGTGCCAGCAGCCTGACTAGCGGGGACCCCAATACGCAGTATTTT. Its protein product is CASSLTSGDPNTQYF.

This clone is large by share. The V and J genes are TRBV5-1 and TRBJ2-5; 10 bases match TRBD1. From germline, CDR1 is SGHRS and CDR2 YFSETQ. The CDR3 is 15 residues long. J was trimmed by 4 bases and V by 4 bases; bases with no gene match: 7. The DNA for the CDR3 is TGCGCCAGCAGCCCCGACAGGGGGCAGGGAGAGACCCAGTACTTC. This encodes CASSPDRGQGETQYF.

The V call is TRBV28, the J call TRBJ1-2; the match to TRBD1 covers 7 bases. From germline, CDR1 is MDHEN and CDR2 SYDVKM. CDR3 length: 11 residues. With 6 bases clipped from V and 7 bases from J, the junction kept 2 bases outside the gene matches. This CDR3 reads CASRGGRGYTF. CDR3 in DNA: TGTGCCAGCAGAGGGGGCCGTGGCTACACCTTC.

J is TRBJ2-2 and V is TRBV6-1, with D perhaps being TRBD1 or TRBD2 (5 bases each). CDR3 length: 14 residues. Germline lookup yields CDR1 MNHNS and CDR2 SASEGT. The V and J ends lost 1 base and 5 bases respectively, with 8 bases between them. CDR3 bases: TGTGCCAGCAGTGAAGGAGGGGAAACCGGGGAGCTGTTTTTT. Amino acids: CASSEGGETGELFF.

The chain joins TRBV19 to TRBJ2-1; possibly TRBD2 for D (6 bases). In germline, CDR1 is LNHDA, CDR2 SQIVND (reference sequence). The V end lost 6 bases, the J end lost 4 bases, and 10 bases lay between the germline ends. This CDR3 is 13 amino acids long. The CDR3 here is CASSRGMYNEQFF. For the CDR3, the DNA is TGTGCCAGTAGCCGCGGGATGTACAATGAGCAGTTCTTC.

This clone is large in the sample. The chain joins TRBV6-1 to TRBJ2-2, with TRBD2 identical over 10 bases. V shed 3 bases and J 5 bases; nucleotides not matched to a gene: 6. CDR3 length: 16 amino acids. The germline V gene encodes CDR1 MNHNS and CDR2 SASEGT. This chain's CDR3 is CASSEEREGPTGELFF. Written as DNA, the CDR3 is TGTGCCAGCAGTGAGGAGCGGGAGGGCCCGACCGGGGAGCTGTTTTTT.

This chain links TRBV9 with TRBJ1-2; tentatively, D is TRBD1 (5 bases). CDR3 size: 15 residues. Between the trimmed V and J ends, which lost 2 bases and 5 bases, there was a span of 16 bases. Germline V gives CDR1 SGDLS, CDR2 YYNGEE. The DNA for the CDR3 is TGTGCCAGCAGCGTTCTAACGGGGGGTCTGTATGGCTACACCTTC. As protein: CASSVLTGGLYGYTF.

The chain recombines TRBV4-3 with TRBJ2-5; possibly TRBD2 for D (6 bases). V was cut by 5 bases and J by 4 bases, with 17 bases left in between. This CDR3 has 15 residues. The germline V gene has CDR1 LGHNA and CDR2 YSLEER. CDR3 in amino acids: CASSYTSSTGETQYF. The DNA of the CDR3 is TGCGCCAGCAGCTACACTAGCAGTACGGGAGAGACCCAGTACTTC.

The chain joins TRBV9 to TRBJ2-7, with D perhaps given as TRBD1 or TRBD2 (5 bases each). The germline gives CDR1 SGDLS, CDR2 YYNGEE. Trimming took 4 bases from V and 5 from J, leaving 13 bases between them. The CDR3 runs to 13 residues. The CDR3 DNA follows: TGTGCCAGCAGCCCCCCCTTGGGACACGAGCAGTACTTC. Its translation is CASSPPLGHEQYF.

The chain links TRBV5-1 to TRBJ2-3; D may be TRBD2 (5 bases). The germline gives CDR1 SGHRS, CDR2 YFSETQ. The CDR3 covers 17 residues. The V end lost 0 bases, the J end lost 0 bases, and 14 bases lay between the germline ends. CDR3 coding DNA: TGCGCCAGCAGCTTGGGTGAGGGCAGGTGGAGCACAGATACGCAGTATTTT. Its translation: CASSLGEGRWSTDTQYF.

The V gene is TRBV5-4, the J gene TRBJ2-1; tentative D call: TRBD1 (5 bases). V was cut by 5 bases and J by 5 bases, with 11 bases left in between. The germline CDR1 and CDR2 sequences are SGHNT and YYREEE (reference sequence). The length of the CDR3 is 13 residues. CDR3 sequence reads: CASRLDSHNEQFF. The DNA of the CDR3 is TGTGCCAGCAGATTAGACAGCCACAATGAGCAGTTCTTC.

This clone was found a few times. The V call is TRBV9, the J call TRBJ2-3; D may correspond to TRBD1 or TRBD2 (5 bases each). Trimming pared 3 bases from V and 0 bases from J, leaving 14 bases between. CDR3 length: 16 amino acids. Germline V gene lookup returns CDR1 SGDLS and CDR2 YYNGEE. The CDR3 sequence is CASSGGESSSTDTQYF. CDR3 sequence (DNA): TGTGCCAGCAGCGGAGGGGAATCTAGTAGCACAGATACGCAGTATTTT.

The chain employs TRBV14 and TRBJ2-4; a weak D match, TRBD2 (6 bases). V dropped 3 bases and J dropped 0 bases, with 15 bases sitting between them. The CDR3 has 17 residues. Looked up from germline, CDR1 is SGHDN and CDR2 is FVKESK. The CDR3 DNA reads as TGTGCCAGCAGCCACGGAGGGCGGGTTCTAGCCAAAAACATTCAGTACTTC. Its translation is CASSHGGRVLAKNIQYF.

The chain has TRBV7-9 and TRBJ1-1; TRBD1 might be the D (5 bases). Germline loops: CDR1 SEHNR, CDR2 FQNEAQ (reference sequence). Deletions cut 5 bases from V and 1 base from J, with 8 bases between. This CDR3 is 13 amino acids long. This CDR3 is CASSLGTNTEAFF. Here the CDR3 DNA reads TGTGCCAGCAGCCTGGGGACGAACACTGAAGCTTTCTTT.

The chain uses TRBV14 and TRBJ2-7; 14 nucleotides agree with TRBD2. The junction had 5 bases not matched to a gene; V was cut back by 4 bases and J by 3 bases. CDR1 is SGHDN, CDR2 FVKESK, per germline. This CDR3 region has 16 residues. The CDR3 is CASSPGLAGALYEQYF. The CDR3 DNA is TGTGCCAGCAGCCCGGGACTAGCGGGAGCTCTCTACGAGCAGTACTTC.

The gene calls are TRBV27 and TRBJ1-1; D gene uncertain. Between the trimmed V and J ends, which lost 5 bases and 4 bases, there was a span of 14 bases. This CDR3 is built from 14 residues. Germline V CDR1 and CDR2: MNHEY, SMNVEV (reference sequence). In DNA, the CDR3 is TGTGCCAGCAGTCTCGGGTCACTGAGCACTGAAGCTTTCTTT. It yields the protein CASSLGSLSTEAFF.